The 2 T cell receptor beta chains below were found in one sample sequenced in a study of identifying expanded T cells in peripheral blood. Only in-frame clones appear in the TCRdb table, and some are missing; sequencing was by immunoSEQ multiplex PCR. The data contain 50,000 to 65,000 clones, about 83% of them seen just once; the ten biggest clones take up about 20%. Sequenced: blood. The origin of the receptors is a person between 18 and 75 years old in good health.

The V call is TRBV9, the J call TRBJ2-3, with D unresolved. The CDR3 is 12 amino acids. Germline loops: CDR1 SGDLS, CDR2 YYNGEE. Trimming cost V 5 bases and J 5 bases, with 9 bases left between them. CDR3 sequence (DNA): TGTGCCAGCAGTAGAATGGAAGATACGCAGTATTTT. Its protein is CASSRMEDTQYF.

V is TRBV5-1 and J is TRBJ2-7, with 13 bases that match TRBD2. Looked up from germline, CDR1 is SGHRS and CDR2 is YFSETQ. V shed 3 bases and J 4 bases; nucleotides not matched to a gene: 4. The CDR3 has 15 amino acids. The CDR3 bases are TGCGCCAGCAGCTCTGGACTAGCGGGAGCATACGAGCAGTACTTC. Amino acids: CASSSGLAGAYEQYF. The full variable domain, rest sourced from reference TRBV5-1 and TRBJ2-7, is KAGVTQTPRYLIKTRGQQVTLSCSPISGHRSVSWYQQTPGQGLQFLFEYFSETQRNKGNFPGRFSGRQFSNSRSEMNVSTLELGDSALYLCASSSGLAGAYEQYFGPGTRLTVT.